The next 16 T cell receptor beta chains were all read from a single sample in a study of blood T cell repertoires in COVID-19. This table comes from immunoSEQ multiplex PCR, and its TCRdb copy is limited to in-frame clones, with some not included. The sample consists of around 240,000 clones, about 80% of them appearing once. The source material was peripheral blood. These receptors all stem from a woman aged 45-65 years with acute or convalescent COVID-19.

The chain has TRBV3-1 (or the pseudogene TRBV3-2) and TRBJ1-4; 8 bases fit TRBD1. The germline V gene has CDR1 LGHDT and CDR2 YNNKEL (reference sequence). Trimming took 3 bases from V and 6 from J; bases not matched to a gene: 6. This CDR3 comprises 15 residues. The CDR3 sequence: CASSHTGGAYEKLFF. The CDR3 DNA reads TGTGCCAGCAGCCACACAGGGGGTGCGTATGAAAAACTGTTTTTT.

This clone was seen a handful of times. V and J are TRBV9 and TRBJ2-1; TRBD2 aligns across 11 bases. Germline V gene data show CDR1 as SGDLS and CDR2 as YYNGEE. V lost 0 bases and J lost 3; bases outside the gene matches: 2. The CDR3 is made up of 16 amino acids. CDR3 residues: CASSVGGLAVYNEQFF. DNA for the CDR3: TGTGCCAGCAGCGTAGGGGGACTAGCGGTCTACAATGAGCAGTTCTTC.

This clone has a count of ten or more. This chain uses TRBV7-3 with TRBJ2-3; 8 nucleotides agree with TRBD2. Trimming removed 4 bases from V and 0 bases from J; junction bases left unmatched: 3. CDR1 SGHTA and CDR2 FQGTGA come from the germline V gene. This CDR3 region has 15 residues. The CDR3 sequence is CASSSLAGSTDTQYF. The CDR3 region has the DNA TGTGCCAGCAGCTCCTTAGCGGGGAGCACAGATACGCAGTATTTT.

The genes are TRBV30 and TRBJ1-6; a weak D match, TRBD1 (5 bases). CDR1 is GTSNPN, CDR2 SVGIG, per germline (reference sequence). V dropped 1 base and J dropped 7 bases, with 14 bases sitting between them. The CDR3 length is 15 residues. In DNA form, the CDR3 reads TGTGCCTGGAGTGAGGGACTTATGGGAAATTCACCCCTCCACTTT. This sequence encodes CAWSEGLMGNSPLHF.

The V call is TRBV28, the J call TRBJ1-1; the D gene is possibly TRBD1 (6 bases). Looked up from germline, CDR1 is MDHEN and CDR2 is SYDVKM. The CDR3 extends over 13 amino acids. V lost 6 bases, J lost 8 bases, and 16 bases lay in between. The CDR3 DNA reads TGTGCCAGCAGCCAACCCGACAGGCGGGAAGCTTTCTTT. Translating gives CASSQPDRREAFF. Looking up the rest from reference TRBV28 and TRBJ1-1 gives the full variable domain: DVKVTQSSRYLVKRTGEKVFLECVQDMDHENMFWYRQDPGLGLRLIYFSYDVKMKEKGDIPEGYSVSREKKERFSLILESASTNQTSMYLCASSQPDRREAFFGQGTRLTVV.

This sequence joins TRBV6-2 or TRBV6-3 and TRBJ2-3; perhaps TRBD2 as D (6 bases). CDR1 and CDR2 from the germline V gene are MNHEY and SVGEGT. CDR3 length: 15 amino acids. V gave up 2 bases and J gave up 6 bases, with 15 bases separating them. Here the CDR3 reads CASSYTLAAEDTQYF. The CDR3, as DNA: TGTGCCAGCAGTTACACTTTAGCGGCCGAGGATACGCAGTATTTT.

As for this clone: Other nucleotide sequences in the sample specify the same CDR3. The chain joins TRBV9 to TRBJ1-2, with D possibly matching TRBD1 (6 bases). Germline CDR1 SGDLS, CDR2 YYNGEE. Trimming took off 0 bases at V and 8 bases at J, with 17 bases between the two ends. The CDR3 is 15 residues long. CDR3 amino acids: CASSVGGGEIYGYTF. The CDR3 DNA follows: TGTGCCAGCAGCGTAGGCGGGGGCGAAATCTACGGCTACACCTTC.

V usage is TRBV7-2 and J usage is TRBJ1-6, with 11 bases identical to TRBD1. The CDR3 consists of 15 residues. Germline CDR1 and CDR2: SGHTA and FQGNSA. V shed 5 bases, J shed 7 bases, and the junction held 4 bases outside the gene matches. The CDR3 here is CASSGQGAGNSPLHF. The CDR3 coding sequence is TGTGCCAGCAGCGGACAGGGGGCGGGCAATTCACCCCTCCACTTT.

The CDR3 region is CASSSRGPGGTGELFF. Written as DNA, the CDR3 is TGCGCCAGCAGTTCCCGGGGACCGGGGGGAACCGGGGAGCTGTTTTTT. V gene TRBV5-1 combines with J gene TRBJ2-2; 7 bases map to TRBD2. J was trimmed by 5 bases and V by 5 bases; bases with no gene match: 12. Germline V CDR1 and CDR2: SGHRS, YFSETQ. The CDR3 consists of 16 residues.

The chain has TRBV9 and TRBJ2-1; D unclear. Trimming left V 2 bases short and J 5 bases short, with 14 bases between. CDR1 is SGDLS and CDR2 is YYNGEE in the germline V gene. There are 15 residues in the CDR3. The CDR3 DNA reads as TGTGCCAGCAGCGTTTTCTGGGCGCGAAACAATGAGCAGTTCTTC. Its translation is CASSVFWARNNEQFF.

This sequence joins TRBV4-1 and TRBJ1-2; tentatively, D is TRBD1 (5 bases). Germline CDR1 is MGHRA and CDR2 is YSYEKL. The V end lost 3 bases, the J end lost 8 bases, and 16 bases lay between the germline ends. This CDR3 has 14 residues. The CDR3 nucleotides are TGCGCCAGCAGCCACCCGGTGGGGCTGGGGGGCTACACCTTC. Its protein is CASSHPVGLGGYTF.

V usage is TRBV10-3 and J usage is TRBJ1-2; D gene uncertain. Trimming left V 2 bases short and J 0 bases short, with 10 bases between. Germline-derived CDR1 and CDR2 are ENHRY and SYGVKD. The CDR3 is made up of 15 amino acids. The CDR3 here is CAISERPNTNYGYTF. CDR3 DNA: TGTGCCATCAGTGAGCGCCCGAACACTAACTATGGCTACACCTTC.

The chain joins TRBV7-2 to TRBJ1-2; unclear D gene. Trimming pared 4 bases from V and 8 bases from J, leaving 11 bases between. The germline V gene encodes CDR1 SGHTA and CDR2 FQGNSA. The length of the CDR3 is 12 residues. The CDR3, as DNA: TGTGCCAGCAGCTCCCAGCCCGGGGGCTACACCTTC. This encodes CASSSQPGGYTF. Full variable domain (rest looked up from reference TRBV7-2 and TRBJ1-2): GAGVSQSPSNKVTEKGKDVELRCDPISGHTALYWYRQSLGQGLEFLIYFQGNSAPDKSGLPSDRFSAERTGGSVSTLTIQRTQQEDSAVYLCASSSQPGGYTFGSGTRLTVV.

This clone was recorded a few times. The chain is built from TRBV2 and TRBJ1-1, with D possibly matching TRBD1 (5 bases). The CDR3 runs 14 residues. V gave up 7 bases and J gave up 1 base, with 13 bases separating them. From germline, CDR1 is SNHLY and CDR2 FYNNEI. DNA of the CDR3: TGTGCCAGCAAGCCAGGGATGGGGAACACTGAAGCTTTCTTT. This encodes CASKPGMGNTEAFF.

The chain combines TRBV11-2 with TRBJ2-5, with 7 nucleotides matching TRBD2. J lost 5 bases, V lost 1 base, and 7 bases had no gene match. The CDR3 length is 15 residues. In germline, CDR1 is SGHAT, CDR2 FQNNGV. The CDR3 nucleotides read TGTGCCAGCAGCTTAGTGCGGGGGAGGCTGGAGACCCAGTACTTC. As protein: CASSLVRGRLETQYF. Variable domain in full (rest from reference TRBV11-2 and TRBJ2-5): EAGVAQSPRYKIIEKRQSVAFWCNPISGHATLYWYQQILGQGPKLLIQFQNNGVVDDSQLPKDRFSAERLKGVDSTLKIQPAKLEDSAVYLCASSLVRGRLETQYFGPGTRLLVL.

The V gene is TRBV5-1, the J gene TRBJ1-2, with 9 positions matching TRBD1. The CDR3 has 15 residues. The germline CDR1 and CDR2 sequences are SGHRS and YFSETQ. After removal of 7 bases from V and 5 bases from J, the junction contained 12 bases not matched to a gene. The CDR3 loop is CASRGQGRGLYGYTF. CDR3 DNA sequence: TGCGCCAGCCGCGGACAGGGGAGGGGGCTATATGGCTACACCTTC.